Shown below are 11 T cell receptor beta chains from a single sample sequenced in a study of early T cells in non-severe SARS-CoV-2 infection. TCRdb itself ran the 5' RACE reads through MiXCR, one entry per CDR3 protein. The table includes tens of thousands of distinct CDR3 sequences, about 5% detected once. Sequencing was carried out using whole blood. These receptors came from an adult who was a healthcare worker with PCR-confirmed SARS-CoV-2 infection or an uninfected control (not recorded which).

This clonotype was detected ten times or more. This chain links TRBV30 with TRBJ1-1; 9 bases align to TRBD1. Germline-derived CDR1 and CDR2 are GTSNPN and SVGIG (reference sequence). The CDR3 runs to 12 residues. J gave up 4 bases and V 4 bases, and 1 base lay outside the gene matches. DNA of the CDR3: TGTGCCTGGAAACAGGGGGCCACTGAAGCTTTCTTT. This gives the protein CAWKQGATEAFF.

This clonotype has at least ten counts. This rearrangement joins TRBV2 to TRBJ2-1; D tentatively reads TRBD1 or TRBD2 (5 bases each). Per the germline V gene, CDR1 is SNHLY and CDR2 is FYNNEI. The V gene lost 4 bases and the J gene lost 9 bases, with 13 bases spanning the gap. This CDR3 spans 13 amino acids. The CDR3 region is CASSGLRGGEQFF. The DNA of the CDR3 is TGTGCCAGCAGTGGGTTGAGGGGCGGTGAGCAGTTCTTC.

This clonotype has a count of ten or more. The chain is built from TRBV29-1 and TRBJ1-1; 8 positions agree with TRBD1. Germline assignment: CDR1 SQVTM and CDR2 ANQGSEA. V lost 3 bases, J lost 1 base, and 4 bases stayed unmatched. The CDR3 runs to 14 residues. The CDR3 reads CSVDPQGGNTEAFF. CDR3 bases: TGCAGCGTTGACCCACAGGGGGGGAACACTGAAGCTTTCTTT.

This clonotype was counted only a few times. This rearrangement joins TRBV6-1 to TRBJ2-7; the match to TRBD1 covers 9 bases. Germline V CDR1 and CDR2: MNHNS, SASEGT. CDR3 size: 15 residues. V dropped 5 bases and J dropped 3; count of bases not matched to a gene: 8. The CDR3 loop is CASSLRTGEIYEQYF. DNA for the CDR3: TGTGCCAGCAGTCTCCGGACAGGGGAGATCTACGAGCAGTACTTC.

V is TRBV12-3 or TRBV12-4 and J is TRBJ2-2; D gene ambiguous. The CDR3 consists of 12 residues. Trimming cost V 8 bases and J 2 bases, with 6 bases left between them. CDR3 DNA: TGTGCCAGCCTTATAAACACCGGGGAGCTGTTTTTT. Its translation is CASLINTGELFF.

Only a few counts were recorded for this clonotype. The chain uses TRBV10-2 and TRBJ2-3; 8 bases fit TRBD2. Looked up from germline, CDR1 is WSHSY and CDR2 is SAAADI. The V segment lost 8 bases and the J segment 3 bases; nucleotides outside the gene matches: 4. The CDR3 extends over 13 amino acids. In DNA form, the CDR3 reads TGCGCCAGCTCGGGACTAGTTACAGATACGCAGTATTTT. Translation gives CASSGLVTDTQYF.

This clonotype was counted ten times or more. The chain employs TRBV29-1 and TRBJ2-5, with 9 bases matching TRBD1. Losses at the gene ends were 2 bases for V and 4 bases for J; bases not matched to a gene: 11. This CDR3 contains 16 residues. Per germline, CDR1 SQVTM and CDR2 ANQGSEA. CDR3 protein: CSVEFGTGTGIETQYF. The CDR3 region has the DNA TGCAGCGTTGAATTCGGTACAGGGACAGGGATAGAGACCCAGTACTTC.

This clonotype was seen ten or more times. The V and J genes are TRBV29-1 and TRBJ2-3; 15 nucleotides match TRBD2. This CDR3 is built from 15 residues. The germline V gene encodes CDR1 SQVTM and CDR2 ANQGSEA. V lost 8 bases, J lost 2 bases, and 5 bases stayed unmatched. This CDR3 reads CSSGLAGGYTDTQYF. The CDR3 DNA reads TGCAGCTCGGGACTAGCGGGGGGCTACACAGATACGCAGTATTTT.

Many counts were recorded for this clonotype. This chain links TRBV2 with TRBJ2-7, with D perhaps TRBD2 (6 bases). Looked up from germline, CDR1 is SNHLY and CDR2 is FYNNEI. The CDR3 is 15 amino acids. Between the trimmed V and J ends, which lost 6 bases and 1 base, there was a span of 16 bases. CDR3 sequence reads: CASRRPPGTSYEQYF. The CDR3 DNA reads as TGTGCCAGCAGGAGACCCCCCGGGACTTCCTACGAGCAGTACTTC.

This clonotype occurred many times. In nucleotides, the CDR3 is TGTGCCAGCAGCTTGGGACAGCACACTAACTATGGCTACACCTTC. This translates into CASSLGQHTNYGYTF. The gene calls are TRBV5-6 and TRBJ1-2; possible D gene TRBD1, 5 bases. The germline V gene has CDR1 SGHDT and CDR2 YYEEEE. This CDR3 is 15 amino acids long. Trimming pared 0 bases from V and 0 bases from J, leaving 9 bases between.

This clonotype has just a few counts. This chain links TRBV7-9 with TRBJ2-7, with a possible D match to TRBD1 (6 bases). With 5 bases removed from V and 0 bases from J, the gap between germline ends came to 23 bases. Germline CDR1 SEHNR, CDR2 FQNEAQ (reference sequence). The CDR3 loop spans 18 amino acids. The CDR3 loop reads CASSALASGTPSSYEQYF. The CDR3 coding sequence is TGTGCCAGCAGCGCCCTCGCCTCCGGGACACCAAGCTCCTACGAGCAGTACTTC.